Following are 30 T cell receptor beta chains from one sample sequenced in a study of blood T cell repertoires in COVID-19. Profiled with immunoSEQ multiplex PCR; TCRdb holds only in-frame clones, not every one. The data show 200,000 to 250,000 clones, about 88% seen once. Sequenced input: PBMCs or T cells enriched from blood (not recorded which). The receptors were gathered from a woman aged 25 to 39 who had recovered from COVID-19.

The chain carries TRBV12-3 or TRBV12-4 and TRBJ2-1; no reliable D call. The V end was cut by 6 bases, the J end by 10 bases, with 10 bases between. This CDR3 region has 11 residues. CDR3 amino acids: CASSGGSEQFF. CDR3 coding DNA: TGTGCCAGCAGCGGCGGCTCCGAGCAGTTCTTC.

Comments on this clone: The junction differs from germline at one of its ends, possibly a read error. The V and J genes are TRBV13 and TRBJ1-5, with D hard to call. The length of the CDR3 is 15 residues. Germline-derived CDR1 and CDR2 are PRHDT and FYEKMQ (reference sequence). CDR3 amino acids: CASSIGRDSNQPQHF. In nucleotides, the CDR3 is TGTGCCAGCAGCATAGGACGAGATAGCAATCAGCCCCAGCATTTT. Variable domain in full (rest from reference TRBV13 and TRBJ1-5): AAGVIQSPRHLIKEKRETATLKCYPIPRHDTVYWYQQGPGQDPQFLISFYEKMQSDKGSIPDRFSAQQFSDYHSELNMSSLELGDSALYFCASSIGRDSNQPQHFGDGTRLSIL.

V gene TRBV5-6 combines with J gene TRBJ1-2, with TRBD1 matching over 7 bases. Germline V lookup: CDR1 SGHDT, CDR2 YYEEEE. The V and J ends lost 7 bases and 3 bases, in that order; junction bases with no gene match: 12. The CDR3 consists of 15 residues. The CDR3 nucleotides are TGTGCCAGCGGGAACCGGGACAGTGTTTACTATGGCTACACCTTC. This encodes CASGNRDSVYYGYTF.

This clone has a single count. This rearrangement joins TRBV4-1 to TRBJ2-3; TRBD2 might be the D (6 bases). Germline CDR1 reads MGHRA; CDR2 reads YSYEKL. The germline V and J ends were trimmed by 0 bases and 4 bases, with 8 bases remaining between them. The CDR3 is made up of 14 amino acids. The CDR3 is CASSQDGGSDTQYF. The CDR3 nucleotides read TGCGCCAGCAGCCAAGATGGGGGGTCAGATACGCAGTATTTT.

The chain uses TRBV4-1 and TRBJ1-2, with a weak D call TRBD1 (6 bases). Between the trimmed V and J ends, which lost 3 bases and 10 bases, there was a span of 12 bases. Germline lookup yields CDR1 MGHRA and CDR2 YSYEKL. The CDR3 is 12 amino acids. CDR3 in DNA: TGCGCCAGCAGCCAGACAGGAGACGACTACACCTTC. It specifies CASSQTGDDYTF.

This chain uses TRBV4-1 with TRBJ2-5, with D perhaps matching TRBD1 (6 bases). CDR1 and CDR2 (germline): MGHRA, YSYEKL. This CDR3 has 16 residues. V lost 3 bases and J lost 5, with 19 bases in between. CDR3 sequence (DNA): TGCGCCAGCAGCCAGCAACCGGGACAAGAAGTGGAGACCCAGTACTTC. Translated: CASSQQPGQEVETQYF.

The chain has TRBV29-1 and TRBJ2-3, with TRBD2 identical over 11 bases. The CDR3 extends over 15 amino acids. Looked up from germline, CDR1 is SQVTM and CDR2 is ANQGSEA. The junction had 4 bases not matched to a gene; V was cut back by 3 bases and J by 2 bases. The CDR3 nucleotides are TGCAGCGTTGAGGCTAGCGGGGGGTTCACAGATACGCAGTATTTT. Protein product: CSVEASGGFTDTQYF.

This rearrangement joins TRBV4-3 to TRBJ1-3; D is possibly TRBD1 (6 bases). This CDR3 has 16 amino acids. Looked up from germline, CDR1 is LGHNA and CDR2 is YSLEER. V gave up 3 bases and J gave up 4 bases, with 16 bases separating them. In nucleotides, the CDR3 is TGCGCCAGCAGCCAGGATCATGACAGGTCGGGAAACACCATATATTTT. Translated: CASSQDHDRSGNTIYF.

This chain joins TRBV13 and TRBJ2-3; 8 nucleotides match TRBD2. From germline, CDR1 is PRHDT and CDR2 FYEKMQ (reference sequence). CDR3 length: 17 residues. Trimming cost V 0 bases and J 4 bases; bases outside gene matches: 9. The CDR3, as DNA: TGTGCCAGCAGCTTAGGCGCGTCCGGGGGACTAGCAGATACGCAGTATTTT. This encodes CASSLGASGGLADTQYF.

The chain uses TRBV10-2 and TRBJ2-3, with 9 bases aligning to TRBD1. The CDR3 has 17 amino acids. Per the germline V gene, CDR1 is WSHSY and CDR2 is SAAADI. The trim removed 2 bases at V and 2 bases at J, leaving 8 bases unmatched. The CDR3 reads CASSETTGGQSTDTQYF. CDR3 DNA sequence: TGCGCCAGCAGTGAGACCACAGGGGGCCAATCCACAGATACGCAGTATTTT.

The chain combines TRBV18 with TRBJ1-1; maybe TRBD1 (6 bases). The CDR3 extends over 17 amino acids. Per the germline V gene, CDR1 is KGHSH and CDR2 is LQKENI. V was trimmed by 2 bases and J by 0 bases, leaving 16 bases between them. Here the CDR3 DNA reads TGTGCCAGCTCACCAAACCCGACAGGAGTCTTGAACACTGAAGCTTTCTTT. It codes for CASSPNPTGVLNTEAFF.

The chain joins TRBV11-2 to TRBJ1-1; D might be TRBD1 (6 bases). The V gene's germline CDR1 is SGHAT and CDR2 FQNNGV. The V and J ends lost 8 bases and 5 bases respectively, with 18 bases between them. CDR3 length equals 14 residues. CDR3 sequence: CASASRGARTEAFF. CDR3 DNA: TGTGCCAGCGCATCCCGGGGGGCTCGGACTGAAGCTTTCTTT. The complete variable domain, with remaining parts taken from reference TRBV11-2 and TRBJ1-1, reads EAGVAQSPRYKIIEKRQSVAFWCNPISGHATLYWYQQILGQGPKLLIQFQNNGVVDDSQLPKDRFSAERLKGVDSTLKIQPAKLEDSAVYLCASASRGARTEAFFGQGTRLTVV.

The chain links TRBV6-6 to TRBJ2-7; 12 nucleotides match TRBD1. From germline, CDR1 is MNHNY and CDR2 SVGAGI (reference sequence). CDR3 length: 18 amino acids. J was trimmed by 5 bases and V by 6 bases; bases with no gene match: 17. CDR3 sequence: CASSRSESWGTGGHEQYF. In nucleotides, the CDR3 is TGTGCCAGCAGCCGATCTGAGTCTTGGGGGACAGGGGGCCACGAGCAGTACTTC.

The V and J genes are TRBV19 and TRBJ1-5; TRBD1 matches at 7 bases. The CDR3 has 16 residues. Trimming at V came to 6 bases and at J to 0 bases, leaving 8 bases not matched to a gene. Germline CDR1 is LNHDA and CDR2 is SQIVND (reference sequence). The CDR3 here is CASSRGQPNSNQPQHF. The CDR3 DNA is TGTGCCAGTAGCAGGGGACAGCCTAATAGCAATCAGCCCCAGCATTTT.

The chain recombines TRBV27 with TRBJ1-5; 10 nucleotides match TRBD1. V lost 2 bases and J lost 0; bases outside the gene matches: 10. The CDR3 extends over 19 amino acids. Germline-derived CDR1 and CDR2 are MNHEY and SMNVEV (reference sequence). The DNA for the CDR3 is TGTGCCAGCAGTTTAGTGGACAGGGGGGACCTTAATAGCAATCAGCCCCAGCATTTT. It is translated as CASSLVDRGDLNSNQPQHF.

The gene calls are TRBV5-4 and TRBJ2-5; TRBD1 matches at 10 bases. With 5 bases clipped from V and 4 bases from J, the junction kept 5 bases outside the gene matches. The CDR3 is made up of 14 amino acids. Germline CDR1 is SGHNT and CDR2 is YYREEE (reference sequence). The CDR3 DNA follows: TGTGCCAGCAGGGTGGACAGGGGGTCAGAGACCCAGTACTTC. It is translated as CASRVDRGSETQYF.

This clone occurred once. The chain is built from TRBV7-3 and TRBJ2-1; D unresolved. Looked up from germline, CDR1 is SGHTA and CDR2 is FQGTGA. The CDR3 has 15 amino acids. Trimming removed 5 bases at V and 10 bases at J, with 21 bases between. As DNA, the CDR3 is TGTGCCAGCAGCCCAAGGAGAGGAACCGTCGACGAGCAGTTCTTC. Protein product: CASSPRRGTVDEQFF. Looking up the rest from reference TRBV7-3 and TRBJ2-1 gives the full variable domain: GAGVSQTPSNKVTEKGKYVELRCDPISGHTALYWYRQSLGQGPEFLIYFQGTGAADDSGLPNDRFFAVRPEGSVSTLKIQRTERGDSAVYLCASSPRRGTVDEQFFGPGTRLTVL.

This chain uses TRBV10-2 with TRBJ1-5, with TRBD1 identical over 7 bases. The V and J ends lost 7 bases and 7 bases, in that order; junction bases with no gene match: 13. This CDR3 is built from 15 residues. Germline lookup yields CDR1 WSHSY and CDR2 SAAADI. CDR3 protein: CASKLDRDAGQPQHF. The CDR3 bases are TGCGCCAGCAAACTCGACAGGGACGCAGGCCAGCCCCAGCATTTT.

The gene calls are TRBV6-5 and TRBJ2-1; 10 nucleotides agree with TRBD2. V lost 0 bases and J lost 4; bases outside the gene matches: 3. Germline values: CDR1 MNHEY, CDR2 SVGAGI. The CDR3 loop spans 16 amino acids. CDR3 sequence reads: CASSYSSSGGYNEQFF. The DNA of the CDR3 is TGTGCCAGCAGTTACTCGAGTAGCGGGGGGTACAATGAGCAGTTCTTC.

V gene TRBV29-1 combines with J gene TRBJ2-2; 7 bases match TRBD1. After removal of 7 bases from V and 8 bases from J, the junction contained 7 bases not matched to a gene. This CDR3 has 12 amino acids. Germline CDR1 SQVTM, CDR2 ANQGSEA. For the CDR3, the DNA is TGCAGCGCCGGGGACAGACGTGGGGAGCTGTTTTTT. Protein: CSAGDRRGELFF.

This chain joins TRBV5-6 and TRBJ1-2; TRBD1 might be the D (6 bases). The CDR3 spans 13 residues. The germline CDR1 and CDR2 sequences are SGHDT and YYEEEE. V lost 1 base and J lost 7, with 11 bases in between. In DNA, the CDR3 is TGTGCCAGCAGCTTGCGGGGGGCTGGTGGCTACACCTTC. Translation gives CASSLRGAGGYTF.

The chain uses TRBV5-4 and TRBJ2-7; 8 nucleotides line up with TRBD1. The CDR3 sequence is 14 residues long. Germline CDR1 and CDR2: SGHNT and YYREEE (reference sequence). V lost 0 bases, J lost 3 bases, and 2 bases stayed unmatched. The CDR3 DNA follows: TGTGCCAGCAGCTTGGGTGGACAGGGCTACGAGCAGTACTTC. Translating it yields CASSLGGQGYEQYF.

The rearrangement links TRBV4-1 to TRBJ2-3; TRBD2 might be the D (6 bases). The V gene lost 3 bases and the J gene lost 10 bases, with 14 bases spanning the gap. Looked up from germline, CDR1 is MGHRA and CDR2 is YSYEKL. The CDR3 contains 13 residues. The CDR3, as DNA: TGCGCCAGCAGCCAGGAAGGGAGGAGGTCGCAGTATTTT. Its translation is CASSQEGRRSQYF.

V is TRBV6-5 and J is TRBJ2-7; TRBD2 aligns across 7 bases. Germline loops: CDR1 MNHEY, CDR2 SVGAGI. The J segment lost 6 bases and the V segment lost 6 bases, leaving 11 bases of the junction unmatched. The CDR3 has 14 amino acids. In DNA form, the CDR3 reads TGTGCCAGCAGCTCTGACCAGGGACTACGCGAGCAGTACTTC. The encoded protein is CASSSDQGLREQYF.

This chain connects TRBV2 to TRBJ1-2; maybe TRBD1 (5 bases). Germline CDR1 and CDR2: SNHLY and FYNNEI. V lost 2 bases and J 8 bases, leaving 15 bases between the germline ends. CDR3 length: 14 amino acids. CDR3 region: CASSEPLGVYGYTF. In DNA, the CDR3 is TGTGCCAGCAGTGAACCCTTAGGGGTTTACGGCTACACCTTC.

J is TRBJ2-3 and V is TRBV4-3; 9 bases map to TRBD2. The CDR3 consists of 11 residues. J was trimmed by 11 bases and V by 9 bases; bases with no gene match: 6. Per germline, CDR1 LGHNA and CDR2 YSLEER. CDR3 protein: CASTGLARQYF. The CDR3, as DNA: TGCGCCAGTACGGGACTAGCTAGGCAGTATTTT.

CDR3 loop: CSADRGAEQFF. The CDR3 DNA reads TGCAGCGCCGACCGGGGGGCCGAGCAGTTCTTC. V gene TRBV29-1 combines with J gene TRBJ2-1; tentatively, D is TRBD2 (7 bases). Trimming shortened V by 7 bases and J by 10 bases, and 14 bases separated the two germline ends. The CDR3 consists of 11 residues. Germline V gene data show CDR1 as SQVTM and CDR2 as ANQGSEA.

This clone occurred a few times. The chain recombines TRBV7-2 with TRBJ1-2, with TRBD1 identical over 7 bases. V lost 0 bases to trimming and J lost 4 bases; unmatched junction nucleotides: 11. The CDR3 runs to 17 residues. Germline assignment: CDR1 SGHTA and CDR2 FQGNSA. The CDR3 coding sequence is TGTGCCAGCAGCTTAGCGCAGGGGGTGAGTGGCGGCTATGGCTACACCTTC. Its protein is CASSLAQGVSGGYGYTF. Supplemented by reference TRBV7-2 and TRBJ1-2, the full variable domain reads GAGVSQSPSNKVTEKGKDVELRCDPISGHTALYWYRQSLGQGLEFLIYFQGNSAPDKSGLPSDRFSAERTGGSVSTLTIQRTQQEDSAVYLCASSLAQGVSGGYGYTFGSGTRLTVV.

The rearrangement links TRBV12-3 or TRBV12-4 to TRBJ1-1; D remains ambiguous. The CDR3 runs 11 residues. Trimming left V 6 bases short and J 5 bases short, with 7 bases between. Written as DNA, the CDR3 is TGTGCCAGCAGCTCTCAGACTGAAGCTTTCTTT. As protein: CASSSQTEAFF.

V gene TRBV2 combines with J gene TRBJ1-2; 7 nucleotides align to TRBD1. CDR3 size: 13 residues. V gave up 8 bases and J gave up 5 bases; unmatched junction bases: 8. Germline V gives CDR1 SNHLY, CDR2 FYNNEI. The CDR3 region is CASLLGTVYGYTF. In DNA form, the CDR3 reads TGTGCCAGCCTTCTAGGGACAGTATATGGCTACACCTTC.